This T cell receptor (beta chain) was sequenced during a study of cytomegalovirus exposure and HLA in healthy donors. Vbeta (60) and Jbeta (13) primers were used in the PCR. Assay: immunoSEQ multiplex PCR; the TCRdb copy retains only in-frame clones and omits some. This sample has roughly 120,000 clones; 60% to 80% occur once, and the top ten carry more than 15%. In its sample, this clone was seen once. V lost 3 bases to trimming and J lost 8 bases, with 11 bases between them. The CDR3 spans 13 residues. The germline CDR1 and CDR2 sequences are SNHLY and FYNNEI. The J gene is TRBJ2-1, the V gene TRBV2; TRBD2 is a possible D gene (6 bases). Sample: PBMCs. The clonotype originates from a man over 45 in good health and CMV-seropositive. The chain's CDR3 is CASSEGGVHEQFF. The CDR3 DNA sequence: TGTGCCAGCAGTGAGGGCGGGGTCCATGAGCAGTTCTTC.